This section outlines one TCR beta chain sequence together with its context. There is no known antigen for this receptor. No base quality information exists; no much larger clone differs at one position. Healthy HIV-negative adults with no recently reported acute infections or vaccinations were included as donors. Only Caucasian adults living in Nashville, Tennessee, USA were represented among the donors. CD4+ T cells were enriched by magnetic negative selection, after which naive cells were positively selected on CD45RA and the negative fraction was taken as the memory subset. Blood was collected by leukapheresis, and PBMCs were isolated by Ficoll-Histopaque density gradient centrifugation and then cryopreserved in liquid nitrogen vapor phase. Analytical flow cytometry was used to check the purity and quantity of each magnetically sorted T cell population. Genomic DNA was isolated from every sorted fraction and measured by UV absorbance on a Nanodrop 2000c.

CDR1 is given as MGHDK and CDR2 as SYGVNS, both from the germline V gene. The CDR3 has 13 amino acids, counting the end cysteine and phenylalanine. Of all the DNA, just the CDR3 is kept, 39 bases in frame from base 1. Trimming takes 1 base from V and 7 bases from J, and the germline ends sit 5 bases apart. Using the deep immunoSEQ assay, multiplex PCR amplified TCR CDR3 regions from genomic DNA. Extracted genomic DNA from each cell subset was spread evenly across all wells of several immunoSEQ 96-well plates, with each plate serving as a replicate. For sorted subsets, approximately 200 ng of genomic DNA, equivalent to 30,000 or so T cell genomes, went into each replicate PCR. The purified libraries were quantified using a Qubit 3.0 fluorometer, sized with a Bioanalyzer 2100, and then quantified again using the KAPA Library Quantification kit. A separate single-read 150-cycle Illumina NextSeq 550 flow cell was used to sequence each immunoSEQ 96-well plate. The study's own analysis went as follows. Because the immunoSEQ output included only junctional sequences and no quality scores, the filtering could not be the same as the filtering used for full-length reads. To assign V/J genes and CDR3, sequences were annotated against IMGT germline references using PyIR, a Python wrapper for IgBLAST v1.9. Reads were filtered out if the reads had weak V/J assignments (E-value above 1e-6), no CDR3, stop codons, out-of-frame junctions, or ambiguous translated residues. V3J clonotypes were defined as sequences sharing the same inferred V gene, J gene, and CDR3 amino acid sequence. To compute the percentage overlap between repertoires, the number of shared unique clonotypes was divided by the size of the smaller repertoire. Richness of each repertoire was evaluated using RTK rarefaction, the Chao1 estimator, and Recon v2.1 estimates of unobserved clonotypes. Generation probabilities for all TCRbeta clonotypes obtained by the gDNA method from four donors were computed using OLGA. The immuneACCESS repertoire file appears here via TCRdb, limited to in-frame rearrangements. These files lack a portion of the clones; in checked studies, under half of the deficit traces to unresolved V genes, and the cause of the others is not known. V, J and clone size reflect that table, while D and trimming were determined from the DNA. In all, the sample holds about 2 million clones, and 85% to 95% of those were seen once. The ten largest clones add up to 0.13% of the sample.

This specimen comes from a study of shared clonotypes between healthy human individuals (dated by TCRdb to 2019 to 2021). Regarding the research as a whole: The cohort comprised a couple of women and a few men aged 18 to 49 years. Per donor, three plates each were used for CD4 naive and CD4 memory, two for CD8 naive, and one for CD8 memory. To estimate repertoire size and how much clonotypes are shared between individuals, the study performed deep sequencing of blood TCR repertoires from 4 to 6 healthy adults. Libraries were prepared and TCR repertoires were sequenced by different laboratories using diverse techniques, in order to increase sequencing depth and limit assay-specific biases. Per donor, leukapheresis produced somewhere between about 0.9 and 10 billion PBMCs. Broad study findings and their caveats: Sharing across four donors was observed for approximately 4.6% of naive CD4, over 3% of naive CD8, roughly 2.4% of memory CD4, and less than 0.45% of memory CD8 clonotypes. Pairwise subsampling indicated that sequencing depth was expected to affect the degree of clonotype sharing among donors. Because the study included a small number of donors, the genetic and exposure-history diversity represented was limited. Even with the large sequencing depth, rarefaction of the sorted-subset datasets indicated that sequencing was incomplete. Sampling was restricted to blood, and TCR repertoires in tissue are likely to differ from TCR repertoires in blood. Estimated clonotype richness was generally larger for naive than for memory subsets. Compared with non-shared clonotypes, clonotypes shared by all four sorted-subset donors had higher generation probabilities.

The sequence joins TRBV25-1 to TRBJ1-6, with the D segment identity uncertain. This sequence was found in a man between 18 and 29 years old in good health. Source material: naive CD4+ T cells sorted from blood. This specimen's cell subset or site label, interpreted: CD45RA+ positively selected. The CDR3 protein sequence reads: CASSELGNSPLHF. The bases read TGTGCCAGCAGTGAATTAGGGAATTCACCCCTCCACTTT.